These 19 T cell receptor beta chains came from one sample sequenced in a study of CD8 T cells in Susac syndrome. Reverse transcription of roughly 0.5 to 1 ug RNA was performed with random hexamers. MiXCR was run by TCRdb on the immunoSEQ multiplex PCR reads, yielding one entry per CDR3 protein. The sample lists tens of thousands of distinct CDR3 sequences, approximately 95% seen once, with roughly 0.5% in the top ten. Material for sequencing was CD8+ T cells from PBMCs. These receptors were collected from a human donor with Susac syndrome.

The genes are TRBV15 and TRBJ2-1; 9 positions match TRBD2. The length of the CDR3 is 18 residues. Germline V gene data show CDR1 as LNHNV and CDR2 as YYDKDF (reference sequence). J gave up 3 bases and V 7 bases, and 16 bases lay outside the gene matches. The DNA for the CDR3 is TGTGCCACCAAGCATCTTCTAGCGGGATGGGATGGCTACAATGAGCAGTTCTTC. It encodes CATKHLLAGWDGYNEQFF.

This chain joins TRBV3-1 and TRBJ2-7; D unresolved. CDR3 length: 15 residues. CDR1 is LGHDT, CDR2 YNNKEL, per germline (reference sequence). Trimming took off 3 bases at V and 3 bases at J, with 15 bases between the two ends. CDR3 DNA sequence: TGTGCCAGCAGCCAGGATGGGGTTCTTAACTACGAGCAGTACTTC. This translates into CASSQDGVLNYEQYF.

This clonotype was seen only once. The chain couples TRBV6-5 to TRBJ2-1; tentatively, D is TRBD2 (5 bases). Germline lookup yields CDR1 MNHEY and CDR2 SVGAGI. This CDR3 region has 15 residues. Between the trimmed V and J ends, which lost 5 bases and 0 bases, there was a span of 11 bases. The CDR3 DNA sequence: TGTGCCAGCAGTCCGGACTCGACCTCCTACAATGAGCAGTTCTTC. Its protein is CASSPDSTSYNEQFF.

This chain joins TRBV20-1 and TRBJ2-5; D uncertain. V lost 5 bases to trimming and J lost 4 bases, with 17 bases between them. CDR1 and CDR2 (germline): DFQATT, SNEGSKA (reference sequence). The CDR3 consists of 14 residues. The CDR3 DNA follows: TGCAGTGCTCCAGCCGGAGCGTTCGGAGAGACCCAGTACTTC. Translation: CSAPAGAFGETQYF.

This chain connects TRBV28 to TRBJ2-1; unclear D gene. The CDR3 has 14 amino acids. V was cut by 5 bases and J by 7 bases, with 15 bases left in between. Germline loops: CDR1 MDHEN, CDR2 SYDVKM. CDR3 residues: CASSPPPEANEQFF. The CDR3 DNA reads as TGTGCCAGCAGTCCCCCGCCTGAAGCGAATGAGCAGTTCTTC.

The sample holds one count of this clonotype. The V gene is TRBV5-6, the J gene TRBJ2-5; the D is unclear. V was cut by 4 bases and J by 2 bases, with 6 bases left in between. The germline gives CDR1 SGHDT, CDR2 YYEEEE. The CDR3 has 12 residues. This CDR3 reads CASSEEQETQYF. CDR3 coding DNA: TGTGCCAGCAGCGAAGAGCAAGAGACCCAGTACTTC.

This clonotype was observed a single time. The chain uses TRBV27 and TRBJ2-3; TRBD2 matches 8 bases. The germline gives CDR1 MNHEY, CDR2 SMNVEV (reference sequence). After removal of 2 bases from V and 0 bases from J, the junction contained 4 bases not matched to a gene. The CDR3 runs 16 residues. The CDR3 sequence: CASSLVLAVSTDTQYF. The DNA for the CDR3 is TGTGCCAGCAGTTTAGTACTAGCGGTTAGCACAGATACGCAGTATTTT.

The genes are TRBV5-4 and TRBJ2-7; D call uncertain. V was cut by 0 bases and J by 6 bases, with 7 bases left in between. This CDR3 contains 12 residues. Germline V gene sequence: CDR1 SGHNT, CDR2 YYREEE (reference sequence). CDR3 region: CASSLGVTEQYF. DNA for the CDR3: TGTGCCAGCAGCTTGGGGGTTACCGAGCAGTACTTC. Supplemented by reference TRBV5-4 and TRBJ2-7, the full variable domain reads ETGVTQSPTHLIKTRGQQVTLRCSSQSGHNTVSWYQQALGQGPQFIFQYYREEENGRGNFPPRFSGLQFPNYSSELNVNALELDDSALYLCASSLGVTEQYFGPGTRLTVT.

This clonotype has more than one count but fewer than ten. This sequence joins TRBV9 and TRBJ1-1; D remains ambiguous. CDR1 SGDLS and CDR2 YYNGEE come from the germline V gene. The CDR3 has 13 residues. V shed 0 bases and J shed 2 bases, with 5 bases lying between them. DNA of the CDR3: TGTGCCAGCAGCGTAGCAGAAAACACTGAAGCTTTCTTT. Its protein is CASSVAENTEAFF.

The CDR3: CSVDGSAGSGYEQYF. CDR3 DNA sequence: TGCAGCGTTGATGGTTCAGCGGGATCGGGCTACGAGCAGTACTTC. The chain employs TRBV29-1 and TRBJ2-7; 7 bases match TRBD2. CDR1 and CDR2 (germline): SQVTM, ANQGSEA. The CDR3 consists of 15 residues. J was trimmed by 3 bases and V by 3 bases; bases with no gene match: 11.

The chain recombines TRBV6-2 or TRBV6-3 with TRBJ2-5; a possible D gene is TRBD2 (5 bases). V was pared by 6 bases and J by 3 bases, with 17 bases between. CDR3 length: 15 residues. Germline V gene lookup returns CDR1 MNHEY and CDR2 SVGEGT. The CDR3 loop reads CASREDRETEETQYF. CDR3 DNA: TGTGCCAGCAGGGAGGACCGAGAAACCGAAGAGACCCAGTACTTC.

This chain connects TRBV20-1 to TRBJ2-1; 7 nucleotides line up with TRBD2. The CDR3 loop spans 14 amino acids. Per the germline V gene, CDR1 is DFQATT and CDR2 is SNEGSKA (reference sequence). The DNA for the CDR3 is TGCGGAGGATTCCCTAGCGGAATTTACAATGAGCAGTTCTTC. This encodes CGGFPSGIYNEQFF.

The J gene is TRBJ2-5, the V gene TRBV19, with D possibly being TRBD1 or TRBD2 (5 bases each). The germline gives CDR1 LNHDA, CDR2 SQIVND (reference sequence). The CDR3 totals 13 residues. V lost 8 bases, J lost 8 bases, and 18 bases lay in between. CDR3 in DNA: TGTGCCAGTTCGACAGAGTCGGAGGCTACCCAGTACTTC. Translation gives CASSTESEATQYF.

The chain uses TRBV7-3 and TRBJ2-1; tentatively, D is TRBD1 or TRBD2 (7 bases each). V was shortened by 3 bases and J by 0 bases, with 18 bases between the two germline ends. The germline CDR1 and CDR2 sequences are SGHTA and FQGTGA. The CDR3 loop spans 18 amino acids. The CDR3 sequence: CASSLGQGEGSSYNEQFF. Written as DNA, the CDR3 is TGTGCCAGCAGCTTGGGCCAGGGGGAGGGAAGCTCCTACAATGAGCAGTTCTTC.

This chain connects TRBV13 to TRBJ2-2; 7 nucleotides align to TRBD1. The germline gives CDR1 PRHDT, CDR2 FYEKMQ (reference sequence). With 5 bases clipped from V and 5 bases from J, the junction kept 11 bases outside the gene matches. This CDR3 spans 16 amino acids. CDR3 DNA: TGTGCCAGCAGCAGGGGGAGTAAGGGGGCAACCGGGGAGCTGTTTTTT. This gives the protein CASSRGSKGATGELFF.

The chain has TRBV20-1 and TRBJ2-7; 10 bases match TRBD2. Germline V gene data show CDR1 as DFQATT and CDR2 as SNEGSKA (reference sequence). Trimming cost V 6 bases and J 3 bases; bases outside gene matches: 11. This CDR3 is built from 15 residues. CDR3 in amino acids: CSAGLAESTVYEQYF. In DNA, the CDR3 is TGCAGTGCCGGACTAGCGGAGAGTACTGTCTACGAGCAGTACTTC.

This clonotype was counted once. CDR3 DNA sequence: TGTGCCAGTAGTATAACCGGGACTTACTACGAGCAGTACTTC. Residues: CASSITGTYYEQYF. This sequence joins TRBV19 and TRBJ2-7, with a tentative D call TRBD2 (6 bases). Germline loops: CDR1 LNHDA, CDR2 SQIVND (reference sequence). V gave up 2 bases and J gave up 3 bases, with 11 bases separating them. This CDR3 comprises 14 residues.

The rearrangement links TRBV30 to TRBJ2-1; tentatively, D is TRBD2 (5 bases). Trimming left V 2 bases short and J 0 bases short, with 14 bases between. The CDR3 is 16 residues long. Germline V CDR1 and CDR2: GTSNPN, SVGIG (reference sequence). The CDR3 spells CAWSSPEGPSYNEQFF. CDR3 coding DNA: TGTGCCTGGAGTTCCCCAGAGGGTCCCTCCTACAATGAGCAGTTCTTC.

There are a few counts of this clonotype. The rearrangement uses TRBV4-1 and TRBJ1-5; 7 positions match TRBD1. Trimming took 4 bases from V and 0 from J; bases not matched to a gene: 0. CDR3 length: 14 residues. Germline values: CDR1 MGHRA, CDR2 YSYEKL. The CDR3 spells CASSPGGSNQPQHF. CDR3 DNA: TGCGCCAGCAGCCCAGGGGGTAGCAATCAGCCCCAGCATTTT.